The clone carrying this T cell receptor beta chain has a count of ten or more. The antigen remains undetermined. Combining iRepertoire HTBI primers with Arm-PCR of CDR3 regions, the authors built TCR beta libraries. Authors' methods: Across samples, 60 or so TRBV and roughly 13 TRBJ segments were found. Each CDR3 protein gets one entry after TCRdb re-called the multiplex PCR reads with MiXCR. The V and J calls reflect TCRdb's pipeline rather than the authors' work. The profile shows approximately 560,000 distinct CDR3 sequences, more than 15% of them singletons. This sample stems from a study of regulatory T cells in long-lasting Graves disease. Study as a whole: Antithyroid drugs had been taken under 3 months by newly diagnosed Graves' patients.

Germline V lookup: CDR1 MNHEY, CDR2 SMNVEV (reference sequence). Trimming took off 4 bases at V and 0 bases at J, with 4 bases between the two ends. CDR3 length equals 13 residues. General study points: Persistent Graves' patients showed a TCR diversity that was lower than that of newly diagnosed ones.

Documented time point: newly diagnosed GD, antithyroid drugs for less than 3 months. Scientists built the TCR library using RNA that was extracted from PBMCs. In each case, Graves' disease was diagnosed per American Thyroid Association guidelines. These data were also reused for a study on T cells in Graves' hyperthyroidism and ophthalmopathy.

The source is a man aged 18 to 29 with Graves disease. Sequences were derived from peripheral blood mononuclear cells (PBMCs), sampled at new diagnosis, from a patient treated with antithyroid drugs. V gene TRBV27 combines with J gene TRBJ1-5, with D hard to call. The CDR3 nucleotides are TGTGCCAGCAGTTATAATAGCAATCAGCCCCAGCATTTT. This encodes CASSYNSNQPQHF.